This is a list of T cell receptor beta chains from one sample in a study of T cell responses to AZD1222 COVID-19 vaccine. Sequenced by immunoSEQ multiplex PCR; TCRdb stores in-frame clones only, minus some. The sample carries over 130,000 clones, over 75% recorded once. The starting material was peripheral blood, obtained 28 days after the second AZD1222 dose. The origin of the receptors is an adult who received the AZD1222 COVID-19 vaccine. The CDR3 runs from the conserved cysteine through the conserved F or W. D genes are given only for firm matches. Expanded clones are given a class, and other clones once, few, many or no size at all.

>.|TRBJ1-1|.|TRBV6-5
TGTGCCAGCAGTTTTCAGGGTGGACGAGCTTTCTTT
CASSFQGGRAFF
>TRBD1|TRBJ2-1|.|TRBV6-6
TGTGCCAGCAGCCGAGCGCAGGGACAGAGCTCCTACAATGAGCAGTTCTTC
CASSRAQGQSSYNEQFF
>TRBD1|TRBJ2-1|.|TRBV18
TGTGCCAGCTCACGGGACAGGGACGCGTACAATGAGCAGTTCTTC
CASSRDRDAYNEQFF
>.|TRBJ2-3|.|TRBV5-4
TGTGCCAGCAGCTTGAGCGGCGGCACAGATACGCAGTATTTT
CASSLSGGTDTQYF
>.|TRBJ2-2|few|TRBV19
TGTGCCAGTGGCGGGCAGGGGTCCCGTAGCACCGGGGAGCTGTTTTTT
CASGGQGSRSTGELFF
>TRBD1|TRBJ1-3|once|TRBV27
TGTGCCAGCAGGGCAGACAGGGCTCATGGAAACACCATATATTTT
CASRADRAHGNTIYF
>TRBD1|TRBJ1-5|.|TRBV27
TGTGCCAGCAGGGAAGGGACAGGGTATTTTCGCAATCAGCCCCAGCATTTT
CASREGTGYFRNQPQHF
>.|TRBJ1-2|.|TRBV18
TGTGCCAGCTCACCGGACAGATCCTATGGCTACACCTTC
CASSPDRSYGYTF
>.|TRBJ2-1|.|TRBV6-5
TGTGCCACTGACTCAGGGGGGGTCTACAATGAGCAGTTCTTC
CATDSGGVYNEQFF
>.|TRBJ2-6|.|TRBV2
TGTGCCAGCAGTGTCTCGGGGACCCCCGGGGCCAACGTCCTGACTTTC
CASSVSGTPGANVLTF
>.|TRBJ2-3|once|TRBV3-1/TRBV3-2
TGTGCCAGCAGCCAACTCATCGGCGCAGATACGCAGTATTTT
CASSQLIGADTQYF
>.|TRBJ2-7|.|TRBV5-1
TGCGCCAGCAGCTTGGAGGTGGCGAGTTCCTACGAGCAGTACTTC
CASSLEVASSYEQYF
>.|TRBJ2-3|.|TRBV6-5
TGTGCCAGCAGTACCCTCCAGGGTGATACGCAGTATTTT
CASSTLQGDTQYF
>.|TRBJ2-7|.|TRBV7-9
TGTGCCAGCATCCCAGGCGGGACTTCCTACGAGCAGTACTTC
CASIPGGTSYEQYF
>TRBD2|TRBJ2-1|.|TRBV4-2
TGTGCCAGCAGCTCACTGACTAGCGGGAGGGAGCAGTTCTTC
CASSSLTSGREQFF
>.|TRBJ2-1|once|TRBV13
TGTGCCAGCAGCTTACTGGAGTACAATGAGCAGTTCTTC
CASSLLEYNEQFF
>.|TRBJ1-1|few|TRBV27
TGTGCCAGCAGTCCCTTGGGGGCAGGCACTGAAGCTTTCTTT
CASSPLGAGTEAFF
>TRBD1|TRBJ1-2|few|TRBV7-9
TGTGCCAGCAGCTTTTCACAGGGGTATGGCTACACCTTC
CASSFSQGYGYTF
>TRBD1|TRBJ2-6|.|TRBV3-1/TRBV3-2
TGTGCCAGCAGCTTACGGACAGGGGGCGTAACGGGGGCCAACGTCCTGACTTTC
CASSLRTGGVTGANVLTF
>TRBD1|TRBJ1-1|.|TRBV19
TGTGCCAGTAAACCCATCGACAGGGTACTCATGAACACTGAAGCTTTCTTT
CASKPIDRVLMNTEAFF
>.|TRBJ2-5|.|TRBV4-2
TGTGCCAGCAGCCAAATTGTATTCACGGATTCGCGCGAGACCCAGTACTTC
CASSQIVFTDSRETQYF
>.|TRBJ1-1|.|TRBV2
TGTGCCAGCAGTGAATTGACGTCGAGAGCTTTCTTT
CASSELTSRAFF
>TRBD1|TRBJ1-4|once|TRBV27
TGTGCCAGCAGAGCCCGACCGGGACAGGGGGCACGATGGGAAAAACTGTTTTTT
CASRARPGQGARWEKLFF
>.|TRBJ1-2|.|TRBV5-4
TGTGCCAGCAGCGGGCGGGGTGCATCAAACTATGGCTACACCTTC
CASSGRGASNYGYTF
>.|TRBJ2-7|few|TRBV5-6
TGTGCCAGCAGCTTGAACCAGGATTCCTACGAGCAGTACTTC
CASSLNQDSYEQYF
>.|TRBJ2-6|.|TRBV19
TGTGCCAGTAGTCCTTTCGAGGTTTTGCCGTCTGGGGCCAACGTCCTGACTTTC
CASSPFEVLPSGANVLTF
>.|TRBJ1-3|.|TRBV15
TGTGCCACCAGCAGAGATAGGGTCTCTGGAAACACCATATATTTT
CATSRDRVSGNTIYF
>.|TRBJ2-3|.|TRBV10-1
TGCGCCAGCAGTGAGTTCCGGCTAAGGCCCACAGATACGCAGTATTTT
CASSEFRLRPTDTQYF
>TRBD2|TRBJ2-1|.|TRBV29-1
TGCAGCGTTGAATCCCCTAGCGGGAGTTCCTACAATGAGCAGTTCTTC
CSVESPSGSSYNEQFF
>TRBD1|TRBJ1-1|.|TRBV20-1
TGCAGTGCCAGGGGGTATCCCAAAGCTTTCTTT
CSARGYPKAFF
>TRBD1|TRBJ2-4|.|TRBV30
TGTGCCTGGAGTATAGGACAGGGGTTAGGGACACTAGCCAAAAACATTCAGTACTTC
CAWSIGQGLGTLAKNIQYF
>.|TRBJ2-3|.|TRBV5-1
TGCGCCAGCAGCTTGGTTCCCAGGATCACAGATACGCAGTATTTT
CASSLVPRITDTQYF
>.|TRBJ2-3|.|TRBV5-4
TGTGCCAGCAGCTTGGATATCGGGGGAGATACGCAGTATTTT
CASSLDIGGDTQYF
>.|TRBJ1-2|.|TRBV25-1
TGTGCCAGCAGTGACGTAGGGACATTTTATGGCTACACCTTC
CASSDVGTFYGYTF
>.|TRBJ2-7|.|TRBV3-1/TRBV3-2
TGTGCCAGCAGCCTGAGCTGGGCTAGCGATCTAACCTACGAGCAGTACTTC
CASSLSWASDLTYEQYF
>.|TRBJ2-5|.|TRBV6-5
TGTGCCAGCAGTTGGGGGGGGCAGGCCCAGTACTTC
CASSWGGQAQYF
>TRBD1|TRBJ1-1|.|TRBV2
TGTGCCAGCAGTGAACAGACAGGGGGTTATACTGAAGCTTTCTTT
CASSEQTGGYTEAFF
>TRBD1|TRBJ2-5|.|TRBV2
TGTGCCAGCAATACCGGACAGGGTCAGACCCAGTACTTC
CASNTGQGQTQYF
>TRBD2|TRBJ2-5|.|TRBV6-6
TGTGCCAGCAGTCATACTAGCGGGAGGGCCCAGCAAGAGACCCAGTACTTC
CASSHTSGRAQQETQYF
>.|TRBJ2-2|.|TRBV5-1
TGCGCCAGCAGCGTCTCAGGGGGAGGCACCGGGGAGCTGTTTTTT
CASSVSGGGTGELFF
>.|TRBJ1-1|once|TRBV18
TGTGCCAGCTCCAAGCTGGGATTGAACACTGAAGCTTTCTTT
CASSKLGLNTEAFF
>TRBD2|TRBJ2-1|.|TRBV15
TGTGCCACCAGCAGGGGGAGGGGACTAGCGGGACCGTCCAGTGAGCAGTTCTTC
CATSRGRGLAGPSSEQFF
>.|TRBJ1-1|.|TRBV12-3/TRBV12-4
TGTGCCAGCAGTTCGGGCCTGAACACTGAAGCTTTCTTT
CASSSGLNTEAFF
>.|TRBJ2-1|.|TRBV19
TGTGCCAGTAGTCCCGGTTCCGAATCGCCGCAGCAGTTCTTC
CASSPGSESPQQFF
>.|TRBJ2-1|.|TRBV20-1
TGCAGTGCTTTGGACAATGAGCAGTTCTTC
CSALDNEQFF
>.|TRBJ2-7|.|TRBV7-2
TGTGCCAGCAGCTTATCACCCTACGAGCAGTACTTC
CASSLSPYEQYF
>TRBD2|TRBJ2-1|.|TRBV7-6
TGTGCCAGCAGCCCCCTAGCGGGAGTCCTCAATGAGCAGTTCTTC
CASSPLAGVLNEQFF
>.|TRBJ1-5|.|TRBV19
TGTGCCAGTAGTATGGGGCAGAATCAGCCCCAGCATTTT
CASSMGQNQPQHF